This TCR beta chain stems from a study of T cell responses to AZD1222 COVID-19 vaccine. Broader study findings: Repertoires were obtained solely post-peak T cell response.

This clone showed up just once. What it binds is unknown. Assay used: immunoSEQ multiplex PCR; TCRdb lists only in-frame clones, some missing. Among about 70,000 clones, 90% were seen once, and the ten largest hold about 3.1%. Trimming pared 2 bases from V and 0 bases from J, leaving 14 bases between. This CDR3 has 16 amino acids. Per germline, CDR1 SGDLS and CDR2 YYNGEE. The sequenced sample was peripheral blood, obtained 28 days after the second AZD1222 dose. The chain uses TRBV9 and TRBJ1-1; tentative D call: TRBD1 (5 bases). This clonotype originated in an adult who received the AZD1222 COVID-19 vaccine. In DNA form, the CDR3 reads TGTGCCAGCAGCGTGGGGGTCGGCCTTATGAACACTGAAGCTTTCTTT. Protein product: CASSVGVGLMNTEAFF.